Listed below are T cell receptor beta chains from one sample, sequenced in a study of PD-1 blockade in classical Hodgkin lymphoma. Assay: immunoSEQ multiplex PCR; the TCRdb copy retains only in-frame clones and omits some. The data contain fewer than 25,000 clones, 70% to 90% of them seen just once; the ten biggest clones take up under 3%. Specimen: CD4+ T cells from blood, collected before the fourth cycle of nivolumab. The origin of the receptors is a human donor with classical Hodgkin lymphoma. The conserved cysteine and the conserved F or W are not part of the CDR3 here. A D gene is named only where the DNA matches it firmly. Clone size is not always given. Where it is, it says once, few, many or a class for expanded clones.

J: TRBJ2-2
V: TRBV7-8
size: -
D: TRBD2
CDR3: ASSLGLAGGANTGELF

J: TRBJ2-7
V: TRBV6-5
size: -
D: -
CDR3: ASSYRQGYEQY

J: TRBJ2-2
V: TRBV6-1
size: -
D: -
CDR3: ASRRGPNTGELF

J: TRBJ2-1
V: TRBV29-1
size: -
D: -
CDR3: SVLRANNEQF

J: TRBJ2-7
V: TRBV5-6
size: -
D: -
CDR3: ASSSLISDEQY

J: TRBJ1-2
V: TRBV6-5
size: -
D: TRBD1
CDR3: ASRGPGQGPHGYT

J: TRBJ2-2
V: TRBV19
size: -
D: TRBD2
CDR3: ASSRLAGGPVTGELF

J: TRBJ2-3
V: TRBV28
size: -
D: TRBD2
CDR3: ASSLGRVGSDTQY

J: TRBJ1-2
V: TRBV19
size: -
D: -
CDR3: ASSTGGGYT

J: TRBJ2-1
V: TRBV19
size: -
D: -
CDR3: ASSIGGSLGGNEQF

J: TRBJ1-6
V: TRBV5-1
size: -
D: -
CDR3: ASSLVLGSPLH

J: TRBJ2-7
V: TRBV10-3
size: -
D: TRBD1
CDR3: AISGTGGAYEQY

J: TRBJ2-7
V: TRBV27
size: once
D: TRBD1
CDR3: ASSLSGQGADEQY

J: TRBJ2-7
V: TRBV19
size: -
D: -
CDR3: ASKIGTGAYEQY

J: TRBJ2-7
V: TRBV21-1
size: -
D: -
CDR3: ASSKLLRDRVHEQY

J: TRBJ2-3
V: TRBV9
size: -
D: TRBD2
CDR3: ASSESGRAHQY

J: TRBJ2-1
V: TRBV7-9
size: -
D: TRBD2
CDR3: ASSLDRLAVYNEQF

J: TRBJ2-3
V: TRBV5-1
size: -
D: -
CDR3: ASRLAGIADTQY

J: TRBJ1-5
V: TRBV2
size: -
D: -
CDR3: ASRLTRGGNQPQH

J: TRBJ2-7
V: TRBV7-9
size: -
D: -
CDR3: ASSLATTAPGDEQY

J: TRBJ2-1
V: TRBV6-1
size: -
D: -
CDR3: ASSQIRTVDEQF

J: TRBJ2-3
V: TRBV20-1
size: -
D: -
CDR3: SVSGRTQY

J: TRBJ2-2
V: TRBV6-4
size: -
D: -
CDR3: ASSPFGGRTTGELF

J: TRBJ1-1
V: TRBV28
size: -
D: -
CDR3: ASSLGGRGTEAF

J: TRBJ2-1
V: TRBV19
size: -
D: TRBD2
CDR3: ASRVGLAGSNEQF

J: TRBJ2-3
V: TRBV12-5
size: few
D: -
CDR3: ASGTGATQY

J: TRBJ2-1
V: TRBV6-4
size: -
D: -
CDR3: ASSDWANSYNEQF

J: TRBJ2-1
V: TRBV6-1
size: -
D: TRBD2
CDR3: ASSDSPPEVTGGGHEQF

J: TRBJ2-1
V: TRBV19
size: -
D: TRBD2
CDR3: ATTEAGGPYNEQF

J: TRBJ2-5
V: TRBV7-6
size: -
D: TRBD2
CDR3: ASSPRTSGADGETQY

J: TRBJ2-1
V: TRBV10-3
size: -
D: -
CDR3: AISGILGTTGGIHNEQF

J: TRBJ1-2
V: TRBV5-6
size: -
D: -
CDR3: ASSPDTGGYT

J: TRBJ1-5
V: TRBV29-1
size: -
D: -
CDR3: SVVTGDSNQPQH

J: TRBJ2-5
V: TRBV19
size: -
D: TRBD1
CDR3: ASSNYRGEKTQY

J: TRBJ2-7
V: TRBV7-9
size: -
D: -
CDR3: ASSQGTEQY

J: TRBJ2-7
V: TRBV6-1
size: -
D: TRBD2
CDR3: ASSENGSGRFDEQY

J: TRBJ1-5
V: TRBV27
size: -
D: TRBD1
CDR3: ASSGTGNGPQH

J: TRBJ2-1
V: TRBV2
size: -
D: -
CDR3: ASRRIKFSYNEQF

J: TRBJ2-1
V: TRBV7-7
size: -
D: -
CDR3: ASSSEKGNEQF